This entry lists 9 T cell receptor beta chains sequenced from one sample in a study of blood T cell repertoires in COVID-19. Repertoires were generated with immunoSEQ multiplex PCR, while TCRdb's copy carries only in-frame clones and drops some. The table records 200,000 to 300,000 clones, less than 90% of them present only once. The sample comprised peripheral blood. These receptors originate from a man aged 60 to 69 with acute or convalescent COVID-19.

The chain couples TRBV14 to TRBJ2-5; TRBD2 might be the D (6 bases). V was pared by 4 bases and J by 5 bases, with 23 bases between. The germline V gene encodes CDR1 SGHDN and CDR2 FVKESK. The CDR3 sequence is 17 residues long. The CDR3, as DNA: TGTGCCAGCAGCCCCCAGGGCGGGACCTGGGTAAGGGAGACCCAGTACTTC. As protein: CASSPQGGTWVRETQYF. Full variable domain (outside the CDR3, taken from reference TRBV14 and TRBJ2-5): EAGVTQFPSHSVIEKGQTVTLRCDPISGHDNLYWYRRVMGKEIKFLLHFVKESKQDESGMPNNRFLAERTGGTYSTLKVQPAELEDSGVYFCASSPQGGTWVRETQYFGPGTRLLVL.

Concerning this clone: Distinct nucleotide sequences in the sample also encode this CDR3. V usage is TRBV7-6 and J usage is TRBJ1-6; 7 nucleotides match TRBD1. After removal of 5 bases from V and 4 bases from J, the junction contained 2 bases not matched to a gene. The CDR3 consists of 14 residues. Germline CDR1 is SGHVS and CDR2 is FNYEAQ. The CDR3 sequence: CASSPTGYNSPLHF. CDR3 in DNA: TGTGCCAGCAGCCCGACAGGGTATAATTCACCCCTCCACTTT.

J is TRBJ1-2 and V is TRBV28, with D possibly matching TRBD1 (5 bases). V was shortened by 5 bases and J by 6 bases, with 10 bases between the two germline ends. CDR3 length: 12 amino acids. The V gene's germline CDR1 is MDHEN and CDR2 SYDVKM. CDR3 in amino acids: CASSIDRHGYTF. Written as DNA, the CDR3 is TGTGCCAGCAGTATCGACAGACATGGCTACACCTTC.

The chain uses TRBV5-5 and TRBJ1-2, with a tentative D call TRBD1 (5 bases). V was trimmed by 0 bases and J by 7 bases, leaving 13 bases between them. Germline CDR1 and CDR2: SGHKS and YYEKEE (reference sequence). CDR3 size: 14 residues. The CDR3 DNA sequence: TGTGCCAGCAGCTTGGATGGGCAGGGAATTGGCTACACCTTC. Translating it yields CASSLDGQGIGYTF.

This clone has only one observation. This chain connects TRBV5-1 to TRBJ2-2, with TRBD2 matching over 9 bases. The length of the CDR3 is 15 residues. Trimming at V came to 2 bases and at J to 4 bases, leaving 3 bases not matched to a gene. Germline CDR1 is SGHRS and CDR2 is YFSETQ. CDR3 sequence (DNA): TGCGCCAGCAGCTTCGTAGCGGGAGTCACCGGGGAGCTGTTTTTT. Translating it yields CASSFVAGVTGELFF.

The rearrangement uses TRBV5-1 and TRBJ2-2; 7 bases are a match to TRBD1. CDR1 SGHRS and CDR2 YFSETQ come from the germline V gene. The CDR3 extends over 15 amino acids. With V trimmed by 4 bases and J by 1 base, 4 bases remained unmatched. Here the CDR3 reads CASSVTGENTGELFF. Here the CDR3 DNA reads TGCGCCAGCAGCGTTACAGGGGAGAACACCGGGGAGCTGTTTTTT.

The rearrangement uses TRBV12-5 and TRBJ1-3, with 7 bases aligning to TRBD1. The V gene's germline CDR1 is LGHNT and CDR2 FRNRAP. The CDR3 is 17 amino acids. V dropped 1 base and J dropped 4; count of bases not matched to a gene: 10. CDR3 amino acids: CASGLGTGAPDGNTIYF. The CDR3 bases are TGTGCTAGTGGTTTGGGAACAGGGGCGCCCGACGGAAACACCATATATTTT.

For this clone: The junction differs from germline at one of its ends, possibly a read error. This CDR3 reads CASSSRSSKQGF. CDR3 bases: TGTGCCAGCAGTTCCCGGTCTAGCAAGCAAGGCTTC. The chain links TRBV28 to TRBJ2-7; tentative D call: TRBD2 (5 bases). This CDR3 is 12 amino acids long. The germline CDR1 and CDR2 sequences are MDHEN and SYDVKM.

The CDR3 bases are TGTGCCTGGAGGTTTAGCGGGGGCCCCTACAATGAGCAGTTCTTC. Encoded protein: CAWRFSGGPYNEQFF. The chain combines TRBV30 with TRBJ2-1; 9 bases are a match to TRBD2. CDR3 length: 15 amino acids. CDR1 is GTSNPN, CDR2 SVGIG, per germline (reference sequence). V lost 3 bases and J lost 2; bases outside the gene matches: 5.